This record covers a single T cell receptor (beta chain). Its antigen is unknown. Every TCR beta cDNA library bore unique molecular identifiers. With about 0.9 to 11 million T cells as the source, about half a million cDNA molecules resulted. TCRdb recomputed calls from the PCR reads with MiXCR, one row per CDR3 protein. This table has roughly 540,000 distinct CDR3 sequences, around a third appearing once. This entry belongs to a study of post-analysis software for immune sequencing data. In the study overall: The study covered relapsing-remitting, secondary progressive and progressive-relapsing courses of multiple sclerosis.

The V end was cut by 5 bases, the J end by 1 base, with 17 bases between. CDR1 is MNHEY and CDR2 is SVGAGI in the germline V gene. The CDR3 is made up of 16 amino acids. Whole-study results and caveats: Those with multiple sclerosis, the patient group, showed significantly lower normalized Chao1 diversity than controls. The study found TRBV5-6, TRBV5-1 and TRBV20-1 among five TRBV segments more frequent in patients than controls.

This TCR was sampled from a girl younger than 18 with multiple sclerosis. The rearrangement uses TRBV6-5 and TRBJ1-1, with unresolved D. The material sequenced was blood. As DNA, the CDR3 is TGTGCCAGCAGTAACCAACGCCCTTGGGGGAACACTGAAGCTTTCTTT. This sequence encodes CASSNQRPWGNTEAFF.